The present TCR beta chain was sequenced within a study of blood T cell repertoires in COVID-19. Study as a whole: Nucleic acid was either cDNA or gDNA, and it came from T cells, B-cell-depleted T cells, or PBMCs.

V was pared by 3 bases and J by 8 bases, with 16 bases between. The CDR3 spans 14 residues. Looked up from germline, CDR1 is MNHEY and CDR2 is SVGAGI. In the original analysis: It was from reference gene primer amplification that nucleated cell counts were estimated. Method: immunoSEQ multiplex PCR; TCRdb's copy keeps in-frame clones and lacks some. V and J calls plus clone size are reproduced from that table; the DNA served to infer D and trimming. This sample has about 220,000 clones, with under 90% found just once. Sequenced material: peripheral blood. This sequence joins TRBV6-5 and TRBJ1-2; no definite D call. This receptor was identified in a woman older than 75 with acute or convalescent COVID-19. This CDR3 is CASSYGDITGGYTF. The CDR3 DNA is TGTGCCAGCAGTTATGGGGATATCACGGGGGGCTACACCTTC.